This T cell receptor (beta chain) was documented in a study of blood T cells in healthy people across ages. General observations from the study: Long-lived donors exceeded aged donors in naive CD4+ cells and diversity.

The CDR3 totals 16 residues. Germline CDR1 is SEHNR and CDR2 is FQNEAQ (reference sequence). Between the trimmed V and J ends, which lost 3 bases and 4 bases, there was a span of 19 bases. The authors ran a second PCR of roughly 7 to 11 cycles using a sample-barcoded 5' primer and a J-beta primer mix. All samples yielded 3 million or more CDR3-containing paired-end reads. One entry per CDR3 protein results from TCRdb running MiXCR on the 5' RACE reads. The table has roughly 2 million distinct CDR3 sequences, around half seen once. Notes on this clonotype: Its specificity is not known.

The sample taken for sequencing was blood. The rearrangement links TRBV7-9 to TRBJ2-7; D may be TRBD1 or TRBD2 (5 bases each). The TCR sequence derives from a woman between 35 and 50 years old in good health. The CDR3 loop reads CASSLGRGSKGYEQYF. The CDR3 DNA sequence: TGTGCCAGCAGCTTGGGGCGAGGGAGTAAGGGGTACGAGCAGTACTTC.